This T cell receptor (beta chain) was identified during a study of blood T cell repertoires in COVID-19. Turning to the study itself: The cDNA or gDNA used as material had been derived from T cells, B-cell-depleted T cells, or PBMCs.

The CDR3 has 14 amino acids. The V segment lost 8 bases and the J segment 5 bases; nucleotides outside the gene matches: 13. Germline CDR1 and CDR2: SGHRS and YFSETQ. Only in-frame clones appear in the TCRdb table, and some are missing; sequencing was by immunoSEQ multiplex PCR. This repertoire shows just over 250,000 clones, 80% to 90% found once; its top ten account for roughly a tenth. V usage is TRBV5-1 and J usage is TRBJ2-7, with TRBD1 matching over 7 bases. Material: peripheral blood. This clonotype was sampled from a woman aged 70-85 years with COVID-19, enrolled during active disease. The CDR3 is CASRRGQAVDEQYF. DNA for the CDR3: TGCGCCAGTAGAAGAGGACAGGCGGTGGACGAGCAGTACTTC.